The present TCR beta chain was sequenced within a study of T cell responses to AZD1222 COVID-19 vaccine. This clone was recorded once. Its antigen remains unknown. This CDR3 comprises 15 residues. The germline V gene encodes CDR1 KGHSH and CDR2 LQKENI. V shed 2 bases, J shed 4 bases, and the junction held 5 bases outside the gene matches. This table comes from immunoSEQ multiplex PCR, and its TCRdb copy is limited to in-frame clones, with some not included. The top ten hold around 3% of the sample, which has fewer than 120,000 clones, 70% to 90% seen once. Whole-study findings and limits: Among spike-specific TCRs, nearly half reportedly target unmutated variant regions.

The sample consisted of peripheral blood, taken on day 0 of AZD1222 vaccination. The J gene is TRBJ1-2, the V gene TRBV18; 9 nucleotides align to TRBD1. The TCR was taken from an adult in good health. CDR3: CASSPSGTGSYGYTF. In DNA, the CDR3 is TGTGCCAGCTCACCATCGGGGACAGGGAGCTATGGCTACACCTTC. Complete variable domain (other parts from reference TRBV18 and TRBJ1-2): NAGVMQNPRHLVRRRGQEARLRCSPMKGHSHVYWYRQLPEEGLKFMVYLQKENIIDESGMPKERFSAEFPKEGPSILRIQQVVRGDSAAYFCASSPSGTGSYGYTFGSGTRLTVV.